What follows are 17 T cell receptor beta chains derived from one specimen sequenced in a study of blood T cell repertoires in COVID-19. The table came from immunoSEQ multiplex PCR; TCRdb's copy has only in-frame clones and leaves some out. The data show just under 300,000 clones, around 87% seen once. Sequences were obtained from peripheral blood. These receptors came from a man in his sixties or seventies with acute or convalescent COVID-19.

This chain joins TRBV28 and TRBJ1-4, with TRBD1 matching 11 bases. The junction had 9 bases not matched to a gene; V was cut back by 2 bases and J by 7 bases. The CDR3 is 17 amino acids. CDR1 and CDR2 (germline): MDHEN, SYDVKM. The CDR3 loop reads CASSLGQGAVYFEKLFF. In nucleotides, the CDR3 is TGTGCCAGCAGTTTAGGACAGGGGGCGGTGTATTTTGAAAAACTGTTTTTT.

V is TRBV28 and J is TRBJ1-5, with D tentatively TRBD1 (5 bases). Germline V gene sequence: CDR1 MDHEN, CDR2 SYDVKM. The CDR3 runs 16 residues. Trimming took off 2 bases at V and 4 bases at J, with 15 bases between the two ends. The CDR3 here is CASSLEYRQGNQPQHF. The DNA of the CDR3 is TGTGCCAGCAGTTTAGAGTATAGGCAGGGTAATCAGCCCCAGCATTTT.

The CDR3: CASSLGHRDYSNQPQHF. CDR3 bases: TGCGCCAGCAGCTTGGGCCACAGGGACTATAGCAATCAGCCCCAGCATTTT. V gene TRBV5-1 combines with J gene TRBJ1-5, with D maybe TRBD1 (6 bases). Germline assignment: CDR1 SGHRS and CDR2 YFSETQ. This CDR3 comprises 17 residues. The V gene lost 0 bases and the J gene lost 0 bases, with 13 bases spanning the gap.

J is TRBJ1-4 and V is TRBV5-1, with TRBD1 matching 9 bases. J gave up 5 bases and V 3 bases, and 8 bases lay outside the gene matches. From germline, CDR1 is SGHRS and CDR2 YFSETQ. This CDR3 is 16 amino acids long. In nucleotides, the CDR3 is TGCGCCAGCAGCTCGGTAGCCGGGACAGGGAATGAAAAACTGTTTTTT. It is translated as CASSSVAGTGNEKLFF.

The chain links TRBV28 to TRBJ1-1, with 7 bases fitting TRBD1. The CDR3 spans 15 residues. CDR1 is MDHEN and CDR2 is SYDVKM in the germline V gene. V shed 6 bases, J shed 0 bases, and the junction held 7 bases outside the gene matches. For the CDR3, the DNA is TGTGCCAGCAGCCAACAGGGGTTGTTGAACACTGAAGCTTTCTTT. It codes for CASSQQGLLNTEAFF.

The chain is built from TRBV7-8 and TRBJ1-1; TRBD1 matches 7 bases. With 3 bases clipped from V and 3 bases from J, the junction kept 1 base outside the gene matches. This CDR3 contains 13 residues. Per germline, CDR1 SGHVS and CDR2 FQNEAQ. The CDR3 nucleotides are TGTGCCAGCAGCTTTCAGGGGGACACTGAAGCTTTCTTT. The encoded protein is CASSFQGDTEAFF.

This sequence joins TRBV4-1 and TRBJ2-5; weak D call: TRBD2 (5 bases). V was trimmed by 0 bases and J by 9 bases, leaving 20 bases between them. Germline CDR1 is MGHRA and CDR2 is YSYEKL. This CDR3 region has 16 residues. CDR3 nucleotide sequence: TGCGCCAGCAGCCAAGAAGGAGATAGCGCCACCGGGGCCCAGTACTTC. The encoded protein is CASSQEGDSATGAQYF.

The rearrangement joins TRBV5-5 to TRBJ2-2, with D tentatively TRBD2 (7 bases). CDR1 is SGHKS, CDR2 YYEKEE, per germline (reference sequence). This CDR3 contains 14 residues. Trimming took off 1 base at V and 6 bases at J, with 10 bases between the two ends. The DNA of the CDR3 is TGTGCCAGCAGCTTGACGGGGGGCCCCGGGGAGCTGTTTTTT. Its translation: CASSLTGGPGELFF.

The J gene is TRBJ1-5, the V gene TRBV23-1; TRBD1 matches at 10 bases. TRBV23-1 is known as an ORF, though its function is uncertain. The CDR3 is 22 amino acids. Losses at the gene ends were 2 bases for V and 2 bases for J; bases not matched to a gene: 21. CDR3 residues: CASSQTGDLTGGVSCGNQPQHF. The CDR3 DNA reads as TGCGCCAGCAGTCAAACGGGGGACTTGACAGGGGGCGTTTCCTGTGGCAATCAGCCCCAGCATTTT.

J is TRBJ1-2 and V is TRBV5-1; D possibly corresponds to TRBD1 (6 bases). In germline, CDR1 is SGHRS, CDR2 YFSETQ. V was trimmed by 6 bases and J by 8 bases, leaving 26 bases between them. This CDR3 region has 16 residues. CDR3 loop: CASTLGPDTGSGGYTF. The CDR3 DNA reads TGCGCCAGCACCCTTGGGCCCGATACAGGGTCGGGAGGCTACACCTTC.

The chain joins TRBV21-1 to TRBJ2-3; the table gives TRBD1 as D, unverified against the DNA. TRBV21-1 is listed as a pseudogene. The CDR3 sequence is 14 residues long. The CDR3 loop reads CASGGQGAADTQYF. CDR3 bases: TGTGCCAGCGGGGGACAGGGGGCCGCAGATACGCAGTATTTT.

This clone has just one count. The V gene is TRBV6-1, the J gene TRBJ1-2; perhaps TRBD1 as D (5 bases). V was cut by 3 bases and J by 3 bases, with 8 bases left in between. Germline values: CDR1 MNHNS, CDR2 SASEGT. This CDR3 is built from 13 residues. CDR3 sequence (DNA): TGTGCCAGCAGTGAGGCAGGGTACTATGGCTACACCTTC. It translates to CASSEAGYYGYTF.

CDR3 sequence reads: CASSHDRNYEQYF. For the CDR3, the DNA is TGCGCCAGCAGCCACGACAGGAACTACGAGCAGTACTTC. The genes are TRBV4-3 and TRBJ2-7; D is perhaps TRBD1 (6 bases). The germline V and J ends were trimmed by 3 bases and 3 bases, with 9 bases remaining between them. The CDR3 runs to 13 residues. CDR1 and CDR2 (germline): LGHNA, YSLEER.

V is TRBV5-5 and J is TRBJ1-5; no clear D. Deletions cut 0 bases from V and 12 bases from J, with 19 bases between. This CDR3 has 15 residues. CDR1 is SGHKS, CDR2 YYEKEE, per germline (reference sequence). CDR3 protein: CASSLGSSGNVVQHF. The CDR3 bases are TGTGCCAGCAGCTTGGGATCTTCGGGTAATGTAGTCCAGCATTTT. The full variable domain, with the rest looked up from reference TRBV5-5 and TRBJ1-5, is DAGVTQSPTHLIKTRGQQVTLRCSPISGHKSVSWYQQVLGQGPQFIFQYYEKEERGRGNFPDRFSARQFPNYSSELNVNALLLGDSALYLCASSLGSSGNVVQHFGDGTRLSIL.

The chain has TRBV24-1 and TRBJ2-7; 9 bases match TRBD1. Looked up from germline, CDR1 is KGHDR and CDR2 is SFDVKD. V gave up 2 bases and J gave up 6 bases; unmatched junction bases: 7. The CDR3 covers 15 residues. CDR3: CATSDSGTGLIEQYF. CDR3 DNA: TGTGCCACCAGTGATTCGGGGACAGGGTTAATCGAGCAGTACTTC.

This clone was observed once. The chain carries TRBV19 and TRBJ1-2; TRBD1 matches at 8 bases. The CDR3 has 14 amino acids. Germline loops: CDR1 LNHDA, CDR2 SQIVND (reference sequence). V was pared by 5 bases and J by 4 bases, with 6 bases of the junction left unmatched. CDR3 sequence reads: CASSAGTGVYGYTF. The CDR3 coding sequence is TGTGCCAGTAGTGCAGGGACAGGTGTCTATGGCTACACCTTC.

The chain couples TRBV7-6 to TRBJ1-6; TRBD1 agrees at 9 bases. V shed 0 bases, J shed 9 bases, and the junction held 9 bases outside the gene matches. Germline V gene data show CDR1 as SGHVS and CDR2 as FNYEAQ. CDR3 length: 17 amino acids. Here the CDR3 DNA reads TGTGCCAGCAGCTTAGCTAGCCCGGGACAGGGCATTTCACCCCTCCACTTT. It is translated as CASSLASPGQGISPLHF.